Each of the 5 T cell receptor beta chains below was sequenced from the same sample in a study of CD8+CD57+ T cells in acquired aplastic anemia. TCR beta VDJ and CDR3 profiles were obtained from a genomic DNA template. TCRdb processed the reads anew with MiXCR; each CDR3 protein has one entry. The data contain more than 150,000 distinct CDR3 sequences, 40% to 55% of them singletons. Sequences were obtained from sorted CD4+, CD8+, or CD8+CD57+ T cells (not recorded which) from PBMCs. These receptors were obtained from a human donor in good health.

This clonotype has a handful of counts. It may be a read error: a sequence one base away is much more abundant. This sequence joins TRBV5-6 and TRBJ2-7; TRBD2 is a possible D gene (7 bases). Germline V gene data show CDR1 as SGHDT and CDR2 as YYEEEE. The CDR3 extends over 13 amino acids. The CDR3 DNA reads TGTGCCAGCAGCTTTCAGTTACAGGGAGGGCCGCACTTC. It codes for CASSFQLQGGPHF. Complete variable domain (other parts from reference TRBV5-6 and TRBJ2-7): DAGVTQSPTHLIKTRGQQVTLRCSPKSGHDTVSWYQQALGQGPQFIFQYYEEEERQRGNFPDRFSGHQFPNYSSELNVNALLLGDSALYLCASSFQLQGGPHFGPGTRLTVT.

At least ten counts were recorded for this clonotype. The V call is TRBV20-1, the J call TRBJ2-7; D remains ambiguous. Germline CDR1 and CDR2: DFQATT and SNEGSKA (reference sequence). Trimming left V 6 bases short and J 3 bases short, with 12 bases between. The CDR3 has 12 residues. The CDR3 sequence: CSARRALYEQYF. In DNA form, the CDR3 reads TGCAGTGCACGAAGGGCACTCTACGAGCAGTACTTC.

This clonotype occurred a few times. The chain is built from TRBV27 and TRBJ1-4; D is unresolved. The germline gives CDR1 MNHEY, CDR2 SMNVEV (reference sequence). The CDR3 runs to 15 residues. The V gene lost 4 bases and the J gene lost 0 bases, with 9 bases spanning the gap. The CDR3 reads CASSYHSATNEKLFF. DNA for the CDR3: TGTGCCAGCAGTTACCACAGTGCAACTAATGAAAAACTGTTTTTT.

This chain uses TRBV2 with TRBJ2-3; tentatively, D is TRBD2 (5 bases). CDR3 length: 13 amino acids. Trimming removed 11 bases at V and 3 bases at J, with 15 bases between. Per the germline V gene, CDR1 is SNHLY and CDR2 is FYNNEI. CDR3 protein: CASRTRRTDTQYF. The CDR3 DNA sequence: TGTGCCTCTAGGACGAGGAGGACAGATACGCAGTATTTT.

The chain is built from TRBV14 and TRBJ1-6, with D unclear. The germline V gene encodes CDR1 SGHDN and CDR2 FVKESK. The ends were cut back, 0 bases at V and 7 bases at J, with 4 bases in the middle. The CDR3 spans 13 residues. CDR3 in amino acids: CASSQEGNSPLHF. The CDR3 nucleotides read TGTGCCAGCAGCCAAGAGGGCAATTCACCCCTCCACTTT.